This T cell receptor (beta chain) was identified in a study of blood T cells in healthy people across ages. Alongside a J-beta primer mix, a sample-barcoded 5' primer served in a second PCR lasting 7 to 11 cycles. A minimum of 3 million CDR3-containing paired-end reads was obtained for each sample. Each CDR3 protein gets one entry after TCRdb re-called the 5' RACE reads with MiXCR. The data contain 1.5 million or so distinct CDR3 sequences, approximately 38% of them singletons. V lost 1 base to trimming and J lost 1 base, with 12 bases between them. CDR1 and CDR2 from the germline V gene are SGHVS and FQNEAQ. CDR3 size: 16 residues. This clonotype was picked up a small number of times.

The source of this sequence is a woman between 18 and 30 years old in good health. Sequenced material: blood. V gene TRBV7-8 combines with J gene TRBJ2-3; D may be TRBD2 (6 bases). The DNA of the CDR3 is TGTGCCAGCAGCTTAGGAACTAGCCCGGGCACAGATACGCAGTATTTT. This gives the protein CASSLGTSPGTDTQYF.